The clone carrying this T cell receptor beta chain was seen a single time. The entry originates in a study of CD8+ T cells in alopecia areata. Across the study: Oral tofacitinib, 5 to 10 mg twice daily, was given in an open-label trial.

Following RNA extraction, reverse transcription yielded cDNA that acted as the sequencing template. Generated by immunoSEQ multiplex PCR, the TCRdb table keeps only in-frame clones and is missing some. Found here are 90,000 to 100,000 clones, 35% to 45% of them singletons; the top ten hold 1.3%. The germline V gene has CDR1 LGHNA and CDR2 YNFKEQ. Trimming took off 0 bases at V and 6 bases at J, with 11 bases between the two ends. This CDR3 region has 15 residues. The specimen was CD4+ T cells sorted from blood. The TCR was taken from a human donor with alopecia areata. The chain uses TRBV4-2 and TRBJ2-2; D gene unclear. CDR3 in amino acids: CASSQESSFSGELFF. In DNA, the CDR3 is TGTGCCAGCAGCCAAGAATCTAGTTTCTCCGGGGAGCTGTTTTTT.